This T cell receptor beta chain was recorded in a study of spatial heterogeneity in lung cancer (dated by TCRdb to between 2018 and 2021). Broadly, across the study: Beta-chain transcripts were consistently detected in greater numbers than alpha-chain transcripts, which likely reflects a higher abundance of beta-chain transcripts. In the raw uncorrected reads, each unique combination of TCR and UMI appeared more than ten times on average. Both alpha and beta chains were TCR-sequenced in roughly 200 tumor regions, under 85 matched nontumor lung samples and roughly 54 PBMC samples obtained at surgery. Nonsynonymous mutation counts, determined by whole-exome sequencing of tumor tissue, were related to TCR repertoire features. The study quantitatively compared TCR alpha and beta repertoires across multiple tumor regions, matched nontumor lung and blood in non-small cell lung cancer.

The library came from 5' RACE. Sequencing used a NextSeq 500. In the TCR library protocol, a unique molecular identifier was attached to each TCR cDNA molecule so that PCR and sequencing errors could be corrected. In the paper's pipeline: Decombinator tools were used for TCR identification, UMI-based error correction and CDR3 extraction. TCRs above a frequency of 2 per 1,000, corresponding to the top 1% of the tumor frequency distribution, were defined as expanded. Renyi diversity was computed with the R vegan package after each repertoire had been subsampled 100 times to 5,000 TCRs. CDR3 similarity networks were constructed using string-kernel similarity of amino acid triplets, with links drawn between CDR3s whose pairwise similarity was above 0.82. TCRdb applied fastp at Q25 and MiXCR to the public reads, then kept only in-frame beta chains. Merged by CDR3 protein, the rows form single entries marked with the most common genes and DNA. These V and J calls derive from TCRdb rather than the authors' analysis. This sample lists over 90,000 distinct CDR3 sequences; roughly 9.5% were detected once. 6% to 7.5% of the sample lies in the top ten.

The research as a whole found: Additional single-cell paired TCR alpha and beta sequencing was considered necessary to confirm, at a functional level, the hypothesis that regional TCRs recognize regional mutations. Ubiquitous expanded tumor TCRs were found in blood more often at tumor resection than at routine follow-up.

There are a few counts of this clonotype. The antigen this receptor binds is unknown. Base quality data are lacking; no much larger clone is found one base away. Deletion took 0 bases off V and 5 bases off J, with a span of 14 bases between the germline ends. Including the terminal cysteine and phenylalanine, the CDR3 comprises 15 residues. Just CDR3 DNA is preserved here, 45 bases in frame from base 1. CDR1 and CDR2 were assigned from the germline V gene as SGHRS and YFSETQ. The intended sense of this specimen's time point label: sample taken at primary tumor resection. Without any cell sorting, TCR sequencing was performed on whole RNA extracted either from tumor and nontumor lung tissue or from cryopreserved PBMC samples. The donors were more than 60 patients from the lung TRACERx cohort who had early-stage, untreated non-small cell lung cancer. Patients were selected for TCR sequencing only if sufficient RNA was available from at least two tumor regions.

Sample: PBMCs, taken at surgery. The sequence derives from a male donor with early-stage non-small cell lung cancer. The sequence links TRBV5-1 to TRBJ1-1, with TRBD1 tentatively as D gene (6 bases match). The nucleotide sequence is TGCGCCAGCAGCTTGGAGGGCAGGGGCAAGACTGAAGCTTTCTTT. This encodes CASSLEGRGKTEAFF.